This T cell receptor (beta chain) emerged from a study of Siglec-9 on CD8 T cells in melanoma. Overall study results and limits: An effector memory CD8+ subset marked by Siglec-9 reportedly appeared to gather in melanoma.

Data came from immunoSEQ multiplex PCR; TCRdb stores just in-frame clones and leaves some out. The data contain 29,000 or so clones, about 80% of them seen just once; the ten biggest clones take up about 6%. Germline V gene sequence: CDR1 MNHEY, CDR2 SVGAGI. The CDR3 totals 13 residues. V was clipped by 5 bases and J by 6 bases, with 13 bases between them. Concerning this clone itself: Its cognate antigen is unknown.

Sequences were obtained from Siglec-9- CD8+ T cells sorted from blood. The sequence was collected from a human donor in good health. This rearrangement joins TRBV6-5 to TRBJ1-1, with D maybe TRBD1 (5 bases). The DNA for the CDR3 is TGTGCCAGCAGTGAACCGACAGTCTCTGAAGCTTTCTTT. It is translated as CASSEPTVSEAFF.